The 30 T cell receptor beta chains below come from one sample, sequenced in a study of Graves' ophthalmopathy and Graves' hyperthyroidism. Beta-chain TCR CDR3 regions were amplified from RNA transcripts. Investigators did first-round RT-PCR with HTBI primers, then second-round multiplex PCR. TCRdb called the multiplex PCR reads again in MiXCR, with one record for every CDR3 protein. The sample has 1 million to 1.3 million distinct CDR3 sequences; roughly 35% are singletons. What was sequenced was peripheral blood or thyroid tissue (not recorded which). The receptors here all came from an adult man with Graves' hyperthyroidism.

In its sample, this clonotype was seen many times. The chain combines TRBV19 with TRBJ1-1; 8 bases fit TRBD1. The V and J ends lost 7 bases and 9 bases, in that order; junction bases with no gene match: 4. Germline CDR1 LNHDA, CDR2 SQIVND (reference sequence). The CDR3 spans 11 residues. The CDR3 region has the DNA TGTGCCAGTAACTCAGGGGGCAAAGCTTTCTTT. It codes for CASNSGGKAFF. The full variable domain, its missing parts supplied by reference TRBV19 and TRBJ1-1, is DGGITQSPKYLFRKEGQNVTLSCEQNLNHDAMYWYRQDPGQGLRLIYYSQIVNDFQKGDIAEGYSVSREKKESFPLTVTSAQKNPTAFYLCASNSGGKAFFGQGTRLTVV.

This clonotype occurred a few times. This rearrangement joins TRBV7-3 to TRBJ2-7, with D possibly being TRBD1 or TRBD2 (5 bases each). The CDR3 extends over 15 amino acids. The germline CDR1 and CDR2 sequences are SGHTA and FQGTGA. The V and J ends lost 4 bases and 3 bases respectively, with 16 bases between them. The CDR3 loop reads CASSSPDWGSYEQYF. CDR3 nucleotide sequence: TGTGCCAGCAGCTCCCCCGATTGGGGGAGCTACGAGCAGTACTTC.

The CDR3 protein is CAISDLAGLSSYEQYF. The DNA of the CDR3 is TGTGCCATCAGTGACCTAGCGGGACTCAGCTCCTACGAGCAGTACTTC. The chain combines TRBV10-3 with TRBJ2-7; 9 bases align to TRBD2. The J segment lost 0 bases and the V segment lost 3 bases, leaving 6 bases of the junction unmatched. CDR3 length: 16 residues. CDR1 and CDR2 from the germline V gene are ENHRY and SYGVKD.

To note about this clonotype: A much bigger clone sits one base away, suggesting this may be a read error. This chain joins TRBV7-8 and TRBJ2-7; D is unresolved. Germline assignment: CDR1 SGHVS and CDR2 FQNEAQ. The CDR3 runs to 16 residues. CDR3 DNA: TGCGCCAGCAGCCAAGATTTCGGGTGGCCCCTCTACGAGCAGTACTTC. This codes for CASSQDFGWPLYEQYF.

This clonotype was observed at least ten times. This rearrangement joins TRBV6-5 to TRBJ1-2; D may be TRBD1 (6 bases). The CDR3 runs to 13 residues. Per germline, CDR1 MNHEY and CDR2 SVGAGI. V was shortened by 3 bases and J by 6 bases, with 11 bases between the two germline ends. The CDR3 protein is CASSYNRENGYTF. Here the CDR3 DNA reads TGTGCCAGCAGTTATAACAGGGAGAATGGCTACACCTTC.

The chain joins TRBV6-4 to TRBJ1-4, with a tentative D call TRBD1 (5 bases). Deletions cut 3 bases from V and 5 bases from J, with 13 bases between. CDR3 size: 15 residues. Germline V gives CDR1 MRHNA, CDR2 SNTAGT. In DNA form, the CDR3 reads TGTGCCAGCAGTGAAAACGGCCCAGGGAATGAAAAACTGTTTTTT. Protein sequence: CASSENGPGNEKLFF.

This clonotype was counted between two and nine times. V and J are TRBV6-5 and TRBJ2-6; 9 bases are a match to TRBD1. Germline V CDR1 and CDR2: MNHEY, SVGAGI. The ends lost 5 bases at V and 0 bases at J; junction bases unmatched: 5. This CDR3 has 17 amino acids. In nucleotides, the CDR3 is TGTGCCAGCAGTCTCCGGGACAGGGTCTCTGGGGCCAACGTCCTGACTTTC. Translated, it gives CASSLRDRVSGANVLTF.

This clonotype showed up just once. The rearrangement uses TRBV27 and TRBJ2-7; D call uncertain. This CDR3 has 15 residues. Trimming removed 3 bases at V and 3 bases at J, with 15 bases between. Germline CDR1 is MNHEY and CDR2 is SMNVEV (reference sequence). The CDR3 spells CASSFRPVRVYEQYF. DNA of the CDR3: TGTGCCAGCAGTTTTAGGCCAGTACGGGTCTACGAGCAGTACTTC.

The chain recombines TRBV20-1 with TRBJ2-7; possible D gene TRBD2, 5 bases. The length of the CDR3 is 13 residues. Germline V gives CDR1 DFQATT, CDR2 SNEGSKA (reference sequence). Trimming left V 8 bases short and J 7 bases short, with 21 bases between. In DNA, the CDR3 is TGCAGTTCTGTCAGCGGTCTTAGTGGGGAGCAGTACTTC. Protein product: CSSVSGLSGEQYF.

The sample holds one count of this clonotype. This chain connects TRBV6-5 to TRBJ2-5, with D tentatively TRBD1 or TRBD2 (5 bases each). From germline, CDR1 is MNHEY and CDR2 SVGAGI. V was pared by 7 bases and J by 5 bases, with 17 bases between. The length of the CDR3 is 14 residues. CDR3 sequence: CASKLGPVGETQYF. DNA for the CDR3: TGTGCCAGCAAGTTGGGACCGGTGGGGGAGACCCAGTACTTC.

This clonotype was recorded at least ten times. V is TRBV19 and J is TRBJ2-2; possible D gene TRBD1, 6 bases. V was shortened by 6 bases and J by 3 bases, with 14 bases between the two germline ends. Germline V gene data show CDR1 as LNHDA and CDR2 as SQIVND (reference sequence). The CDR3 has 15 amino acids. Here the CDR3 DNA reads TGTGCCAGTAGGGTTACACAGGGCCACACCGGGGAGCTGTTTTTT. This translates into CASRVTQGHTGELFF.

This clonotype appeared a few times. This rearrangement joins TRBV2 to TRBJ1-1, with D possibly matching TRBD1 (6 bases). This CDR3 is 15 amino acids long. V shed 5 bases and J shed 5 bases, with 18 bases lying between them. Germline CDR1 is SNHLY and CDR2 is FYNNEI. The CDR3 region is CASSPSPGQETEAFF. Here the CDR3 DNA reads TGTGCCAGCAGTCCATCCCCGGGACAAGAAACTGAAGCTTTCTTT.

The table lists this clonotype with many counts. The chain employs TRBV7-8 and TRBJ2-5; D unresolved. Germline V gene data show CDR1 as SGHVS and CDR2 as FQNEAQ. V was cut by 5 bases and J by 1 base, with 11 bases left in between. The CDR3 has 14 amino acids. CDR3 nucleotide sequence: TGTGCCAGCAGCGCCTTATGGGGCCAAGAGACCCAGTACTTC. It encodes CASSALWGQETQYF.

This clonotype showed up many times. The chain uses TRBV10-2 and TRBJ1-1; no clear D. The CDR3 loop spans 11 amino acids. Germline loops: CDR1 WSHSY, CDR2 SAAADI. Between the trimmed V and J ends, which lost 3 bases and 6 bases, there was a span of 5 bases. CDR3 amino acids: CASSELAEAFF. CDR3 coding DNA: TGCGCCAGCAGTGAATTGGCTGAAGCTTTCTTT.

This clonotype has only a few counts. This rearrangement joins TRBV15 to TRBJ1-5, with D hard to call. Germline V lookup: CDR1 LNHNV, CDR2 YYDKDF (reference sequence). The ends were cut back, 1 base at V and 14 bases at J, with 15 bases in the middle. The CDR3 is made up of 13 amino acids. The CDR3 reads CATSRVGFSGEHF. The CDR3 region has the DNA TGTGCCACCAGCAGAGTGGGGTTTTCAGGCGAGCATTTT.

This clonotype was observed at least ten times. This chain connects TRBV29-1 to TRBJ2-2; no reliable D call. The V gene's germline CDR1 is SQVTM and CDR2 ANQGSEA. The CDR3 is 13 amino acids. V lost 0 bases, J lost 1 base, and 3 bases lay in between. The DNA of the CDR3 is TGCAGCGTTGAAGACGGGAACACCGGGGAGCTGTTTTTT. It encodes CSVEDGNTGELFF.

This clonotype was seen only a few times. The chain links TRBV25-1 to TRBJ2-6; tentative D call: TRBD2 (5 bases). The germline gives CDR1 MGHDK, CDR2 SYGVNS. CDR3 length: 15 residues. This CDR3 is CARDNEGSGANVLTF. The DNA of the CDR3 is TGTGCTAGAGATAACGAGGGTTCTGGGGCCAACGTCCTGACTTTC.

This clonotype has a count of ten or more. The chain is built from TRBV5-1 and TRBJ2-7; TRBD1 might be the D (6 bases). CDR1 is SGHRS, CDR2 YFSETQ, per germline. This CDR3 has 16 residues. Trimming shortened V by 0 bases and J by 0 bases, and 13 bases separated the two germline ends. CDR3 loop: CASSLGLRQVSYEQYF. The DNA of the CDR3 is TGCGCCAGCAGCTTGGGTTTGCGACAGGTCTCCTACGAGCAGTACTTC.

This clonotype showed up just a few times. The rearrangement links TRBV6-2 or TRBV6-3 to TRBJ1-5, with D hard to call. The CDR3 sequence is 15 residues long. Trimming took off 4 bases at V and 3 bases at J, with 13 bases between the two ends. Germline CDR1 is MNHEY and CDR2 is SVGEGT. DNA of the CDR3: TGTGCCAGCAGTTCCTGGCAACCTCCCAATCAGCCCCAGCATTTT. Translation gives CASSSWQPPNQPQHF.

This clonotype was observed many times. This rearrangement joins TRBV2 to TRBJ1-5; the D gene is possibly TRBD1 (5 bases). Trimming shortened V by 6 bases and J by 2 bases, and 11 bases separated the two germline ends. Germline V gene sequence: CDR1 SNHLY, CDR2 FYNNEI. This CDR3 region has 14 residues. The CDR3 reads CASRVGGGNQPQHF. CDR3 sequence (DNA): TGTGCCAGCAGAGTCGGGGGTGGCAATCAGCCCCAGCATTTT.

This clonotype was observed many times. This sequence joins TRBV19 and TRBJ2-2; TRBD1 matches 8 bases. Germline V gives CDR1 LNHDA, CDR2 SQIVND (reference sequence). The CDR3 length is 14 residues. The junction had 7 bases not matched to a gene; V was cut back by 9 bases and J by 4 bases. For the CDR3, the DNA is TGTGCCAGCCAGGGGGCAAAGGGCACCGGGGAGCTGTTTTTT. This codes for CASQGAKGTGELFF.

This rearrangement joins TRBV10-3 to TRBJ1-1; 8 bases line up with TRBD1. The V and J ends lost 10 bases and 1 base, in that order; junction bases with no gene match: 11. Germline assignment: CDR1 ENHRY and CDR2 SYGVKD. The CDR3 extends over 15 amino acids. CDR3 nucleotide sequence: TGTGCCAACGGTGGGACAGGCATACAGAACACTGAAGCTTTCTTT. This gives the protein CANGGTGIQNTEAFF.

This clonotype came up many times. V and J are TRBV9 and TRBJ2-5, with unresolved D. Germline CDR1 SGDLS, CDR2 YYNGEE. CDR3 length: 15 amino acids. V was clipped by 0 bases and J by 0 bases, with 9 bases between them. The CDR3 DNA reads TGTGCCAGCAGCGTAGCCGGACGGCACCAAGAGACCCAGTACTTC. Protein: CASSVAGRHQETQYF.

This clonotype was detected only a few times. CDR3 residues: CSARRLGIRGKYEQYF. The CDR3 DNA reads TGCAGTGCTAGACGTCTTGGGATCAGGGGGAAATACGAGCAGTACTTC. The chain carries TRBV20-1 and TRBJ2-7, with 7 bases lining up with TRBD1. The ends lost 2 bases at V and 4 bases at J; junction bases unmatched: 14. Germline loops: CDR1 DFQATT, CDR2 SNEGSKA (reference sequence). This CDR3 has 16 residues.

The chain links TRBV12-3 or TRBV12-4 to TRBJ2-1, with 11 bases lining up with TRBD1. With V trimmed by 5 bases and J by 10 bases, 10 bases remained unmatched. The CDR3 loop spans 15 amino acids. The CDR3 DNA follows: TGTGCCAGCAGTAACCGGGACAGGGGGAGGTCGGAGCAGTTCTTC. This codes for CASSNRDRGRSEQFF.

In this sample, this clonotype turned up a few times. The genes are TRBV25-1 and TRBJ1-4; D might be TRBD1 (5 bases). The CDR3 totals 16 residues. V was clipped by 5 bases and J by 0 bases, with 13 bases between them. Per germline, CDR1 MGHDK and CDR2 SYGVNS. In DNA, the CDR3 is TGTGCCAGCAGTATATACCGACAGCCAACTAATGAAAAACTGTTTTTT. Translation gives CASSIYRQPTNEKLFF.

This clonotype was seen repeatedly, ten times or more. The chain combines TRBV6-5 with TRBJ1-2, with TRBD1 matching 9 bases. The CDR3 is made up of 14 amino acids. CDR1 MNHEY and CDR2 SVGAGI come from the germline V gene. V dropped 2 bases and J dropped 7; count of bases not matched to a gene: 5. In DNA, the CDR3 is TGTGCCAGCAGTTACGGGGCGGACAGGGGTGGCTACACCTTC. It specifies CASSYGADRGGYTF.

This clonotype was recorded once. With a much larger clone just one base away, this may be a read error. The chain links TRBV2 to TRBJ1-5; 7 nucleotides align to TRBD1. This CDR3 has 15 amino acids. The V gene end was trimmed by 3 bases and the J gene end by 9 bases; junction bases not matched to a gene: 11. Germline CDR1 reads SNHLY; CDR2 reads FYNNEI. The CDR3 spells CASSEFRGGDRPQHF. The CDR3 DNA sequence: TGTGCCAGCAGTGAGTTCCGAGGGGGCGATCGGCCCCAGCATTTT.

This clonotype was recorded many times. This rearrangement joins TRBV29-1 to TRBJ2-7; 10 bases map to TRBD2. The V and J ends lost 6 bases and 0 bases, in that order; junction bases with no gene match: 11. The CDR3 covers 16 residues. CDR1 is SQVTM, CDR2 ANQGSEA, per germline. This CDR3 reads CSVKSGRALSSYEQYF. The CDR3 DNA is TGCAGCGTCAAAAGCGGGAGGGCGTTAAGCTCCTACGAGCAGTACTTC.

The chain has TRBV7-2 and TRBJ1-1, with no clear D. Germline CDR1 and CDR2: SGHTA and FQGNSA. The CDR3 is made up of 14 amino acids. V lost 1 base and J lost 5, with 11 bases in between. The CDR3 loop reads CASSLGDLETEAFF. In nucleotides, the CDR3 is TGTGCCAGCAGCTTAGGCGACCTGGAGACTGAAGCTTTCTTT.